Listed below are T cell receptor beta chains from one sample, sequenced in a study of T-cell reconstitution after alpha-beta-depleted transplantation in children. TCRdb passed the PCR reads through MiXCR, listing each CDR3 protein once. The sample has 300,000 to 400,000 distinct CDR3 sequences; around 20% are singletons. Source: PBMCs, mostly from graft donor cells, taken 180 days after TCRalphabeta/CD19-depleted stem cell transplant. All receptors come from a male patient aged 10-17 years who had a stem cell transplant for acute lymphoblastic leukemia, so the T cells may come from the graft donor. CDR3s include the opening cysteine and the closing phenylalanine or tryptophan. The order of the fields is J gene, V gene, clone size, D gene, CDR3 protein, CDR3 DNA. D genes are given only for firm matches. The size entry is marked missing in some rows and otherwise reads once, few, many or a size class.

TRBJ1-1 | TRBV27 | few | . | CASRVGLRTEAFF | TGTGCCAGCAGGGTGGGGCTCCGCACTGAAGCTTTCTTT
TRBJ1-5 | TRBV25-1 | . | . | CASSEGTGSNQPQHF | TGTGCCAGCAGTGAGGGGACCGGTAGCAATCAGCCCCAGCATTTT
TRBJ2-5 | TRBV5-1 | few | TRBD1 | CASSLDRGWETQYF | TGCGCCAGCAGCTTGGACAGGGGTTGGGAGACCCAGTACTTC
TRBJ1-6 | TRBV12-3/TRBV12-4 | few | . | CASSLTGNSPLHF | TGTGCCAGCAGCCTTACAGGGAATTCACCCCTCCACTTT
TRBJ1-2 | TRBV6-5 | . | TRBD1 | CASSYWDRGRRGYTF | TGTGCCAGCAGTTACTGGGACAGGGGGCGTCGAGGCTACACCTTC
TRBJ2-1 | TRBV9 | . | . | CASSVGGHDEQFF | TGTGCCAGCAGCGTAGGTGGTCACGATGAGCAGTTCTTC
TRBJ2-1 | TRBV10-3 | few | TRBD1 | CAISQTGGPYNEQFF | TGTGCCATCAGTCAGACAGGGGGCCCCTACAATGAGCAGTTCTTC
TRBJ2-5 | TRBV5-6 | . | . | CASSSDTIQETQYF | TGTGCCAGCAGCTCAGACACTATCCAAGAGACCCAGTACTTC
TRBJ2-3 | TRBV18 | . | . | CASSAGPTDTQYF | TGTGCCAGCTCAGCTGGCCCCACAGATACGCAGTATTTT
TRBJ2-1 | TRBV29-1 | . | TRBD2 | CSVEGGRSYNEQFF | TGCAGCGTTGAAGGCGGGAGGTCCTACAATGAGCAGTTCTTC
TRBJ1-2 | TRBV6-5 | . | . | CASSYLSVYGYTF | TGTGCCAGCAGTTACCTGTCAGTGTATGGCTACACCTTC
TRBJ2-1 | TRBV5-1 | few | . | CASSFTGSYNEQFF | TGCGCCAGCAGCTTCACAGGATCCTACAATGAGCAGTTCTTC
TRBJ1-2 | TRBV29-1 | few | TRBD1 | CSVPQGARNYGYTF | TGCAGCGTACCCCAGGGGGCGCGAAATTATGGCTACACCTTC
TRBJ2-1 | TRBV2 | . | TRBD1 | CASSERGTGVYNEQFF | TGTGCCAGCAGTGAGCGGGGGACAGGGGTCTACAATGAGCAGTTCTTC
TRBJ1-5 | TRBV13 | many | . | CASSVQANQPQHF | TGTGCCAGCAGCGTCCAAGCAAATCAGCCCCAGCATTTT
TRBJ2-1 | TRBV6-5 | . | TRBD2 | CASSYSTSGSCNEQFF | TGTGCCAGCAGTTACTCGACTAGCGGGTCCTGCAACGAGCAGTTCTTC
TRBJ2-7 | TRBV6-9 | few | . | CASSYSKHSVGQSYEQYF | TGTGCCAGCAGTTATTCGAAACATTCGGTGGGGCAGTCCTACGAGCAGTACTTC
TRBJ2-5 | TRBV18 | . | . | CVSSPVPETQYF | TGTGTCAGCTCACCAGTCCCGGAGACCCAGTACTTC
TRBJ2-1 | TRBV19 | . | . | CASGNSQWVEQFF | TGTGCCAGCGGGAATAGCCAGTGGGTTGAGCAGTTCTTC
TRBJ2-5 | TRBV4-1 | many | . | CASSQAIQETQYF | TGCGCCAGCAGCCAAGCTATTCAAGAGACCCAGTACTTC
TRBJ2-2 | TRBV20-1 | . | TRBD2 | CSASHLAGVGNTGELFF | TGCAGTGCTAGTCACCTAGCGGGAGTAGGGAACACCGGGGAGCTGTTTTTT
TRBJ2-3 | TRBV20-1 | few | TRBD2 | CSARWAGLPLDTQYF | TGCAGTGCTAGGTGGGCGGGACTACCCCTGGATACGCAGTATTTT
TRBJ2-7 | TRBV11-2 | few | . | CASSLGAGEGYEQYF | TGTGCCAGCAGCTTAGGGGCAGGGGAAGGCTACGAGCAGTACTTC
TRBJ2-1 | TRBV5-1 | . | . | CAGGTGVGNEQFF | TGCGCCGGAGGGACGGGAGTCGGTAATGAGCAGTTCTTC
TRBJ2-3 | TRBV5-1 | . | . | CASSSGFLTDTQYF | TGCGCCAGCAGTTCAGGTTTTCTCACAGATACGCAGTATTTT
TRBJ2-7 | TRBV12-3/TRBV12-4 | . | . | CASTQGNGYEQYF | TGTGCCAGCACTCAAGGGAACGGTTACGAGCAGTACTTC
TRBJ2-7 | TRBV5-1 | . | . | CASSLLSGSYEQYF | TGCGCCAGCAGCCTCCTTAGCGGCTCCTACGAGCAGTACTTC
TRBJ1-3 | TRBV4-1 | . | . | CASSQDRVAPPLSGNTIYF | TGCGCCAGCAGCCAAGATCGGGTGGCCCCACCGCTCTCTGGAAACACCATATATTTT
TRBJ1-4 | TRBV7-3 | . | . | CASSPDPPPGKLFF | TGTGCCAGCAGCCCGGATCCACCTCCCGGAAAACTGTTTTTT
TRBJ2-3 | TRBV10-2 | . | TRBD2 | CASRRAGGPGDTQYF | TGCGCCAGCAGGCGGGCGGGAGGGCCAGGAGATACGCAGTATTTT
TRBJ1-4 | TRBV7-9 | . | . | CASGRRTNEKLFF | TGTGCCAGCGGGCGGAGGACTAATGAAAAACTGTTTTTT
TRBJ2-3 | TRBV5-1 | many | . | CASSLSGPDTQYF | TGCGCCAGCAGCTTGTCCGGTCCAGATACGCAGTATTTT
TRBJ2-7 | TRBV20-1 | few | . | CSALDTYYEQYF | TGCAGTGCGCTTGACACCTACTACGAGCAGTACTTC
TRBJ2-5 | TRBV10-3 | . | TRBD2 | CAIGGDRKTQYF | TGTGCCATCGGGGGGGATCGGAAGACCCAGTACTTC
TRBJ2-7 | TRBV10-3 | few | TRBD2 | CASSASGRSSEQYF | TGTGCCTCCTCGGCTAGCGGGAGGAGCAGCGAGCAGTACTTC
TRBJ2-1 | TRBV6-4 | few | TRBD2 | CASSDPTSGQRNEQFF | TGTGCCAGCAGTGACCCGACTAGCGGGCAACGTAATGAGCAGTTCTTC
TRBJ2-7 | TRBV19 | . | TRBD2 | CASSPRTSLEQYF | TGTGCCAGTAGTCCCCGGACTAGTTTGGAGCAGTACTTC
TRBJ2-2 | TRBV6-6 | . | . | CASTVNTGELFF | TGTGCCAGCACCGTTAACACCGGGGAGCTGTTTTTT
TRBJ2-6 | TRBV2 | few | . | CAGTKGANVLTF | TGTGCCGGCACGAAGGGGGCCAACGTCCTGACTTTC
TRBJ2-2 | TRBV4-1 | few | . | CASSPQFTGELFF | TGCGCCAGCAGCCCTCAATTTACCGGGGAGCTGTTTTTT
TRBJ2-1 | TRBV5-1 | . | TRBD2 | CASSFGLAGYNEQFF | TGCGCCAGCAGCTTCGGACTAGCGGGATACAATGAGCAGTTCTTC
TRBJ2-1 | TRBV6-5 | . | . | CASSYQGSSYNEQFF | TGTGCCAGCAGTTACCAGGGAAGCTCCTACAATGAGCAGTTCTTC
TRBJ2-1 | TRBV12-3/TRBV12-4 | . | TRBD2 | CASSLVGLAGVNEQFF | TGTGCCAGCAGTTTAGTGGGACTAGCGGGAGTCAATGAGCAGTTCTTC
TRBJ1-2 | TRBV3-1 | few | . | CASSFTGRLNYGYTF | TGTGCCAGCAGCTTTACAGGCAGACTCAACTATGGCTACACCTTC
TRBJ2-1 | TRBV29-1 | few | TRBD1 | CSGTGTVPNEQFF | TGCAGCGGGACCGGGACAGTCCCGAATGAGCAGTTCTTC
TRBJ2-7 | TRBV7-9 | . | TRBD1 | CASSENGTGRRHEQYF | TGTGCCAGCAGCGAAAACGGGACAGGGCGGAGGCACGAGCAGTACTTC
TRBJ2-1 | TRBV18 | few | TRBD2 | CASSPVLGTSGGEQFF | TGTGCCAGCTCACCGGTGTTAGGGACTAGCGGCGGGGAGCAGTTCTTC
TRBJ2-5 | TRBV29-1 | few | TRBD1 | CSVVTGSQETQYF | TGCAGCGTTGTGACAGGGAGTCAAGAGACCCAGTACTTC
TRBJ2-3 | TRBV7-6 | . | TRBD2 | CASSWSSGIDTQYF | TGTGCCAGCAGCTGGAGTAGCGGGATTGATACGCAGTATTTT
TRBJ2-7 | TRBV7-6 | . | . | CASSLKSLPGYNSYEQYF | TGTGCCAGCAGCTTAAAGTCACTCCCAGGCTATAACTCCTACGAGCAGTACTTC
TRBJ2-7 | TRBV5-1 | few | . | CASRVGGFRDISYEQYF | TGCGCCAGCAGGGTAGGCGGATTCCGGGACATTTCCTACGAGCAGTACTTC
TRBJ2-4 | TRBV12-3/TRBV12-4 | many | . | CASTPGRTIQYF | TGTGCCAGCACTCCTGGGCGTACCATTCAGTACTTC
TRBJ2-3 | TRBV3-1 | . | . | CASSRRRADTDTQYF | TGTGCCAGCAGCCGTCGGCGGGCCGACACAGATACGCAGTATTTT
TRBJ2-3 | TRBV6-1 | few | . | CASRGPSRMDTQYF | TGTGCCAGCAGAGGCCCATCGCGGATGGATACGCAGTATTTT
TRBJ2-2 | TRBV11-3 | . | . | CASSPSATVGELFF | TGTGCCAGCAGCCCTAGCGCAACAGTTGGGGAGCTGTTTTTT